This TCR beta chain was recovered during a study of T cell changes during pregnancy in multiple sclerosis. V gave up 4 bases and J gave up 1 base, with 16 bases separating them. The CDR3 is 16 amino acids. Germline V gene data show CDR1 as MNHNS and CDR2 as SASEGT. Profiled with immunoSEQ multiplex PCR; TCRdb holds only in-frame clones, not every one. This sample carries about 75,000 clones, around 94% of them seen once, and the ten largest clones take less than 0.15%. This chain connects TRBV6-1 to TRBJ1-2; D gene uncertain. This material consisted of CD4+ T cells from peripheral blood mononuclear cells, taken after pregnancy. This receptor was identified in a female donor with multiple sclerosis, enrolled in a pregnancy study. The DNA of the CDR3 is TGTGCCAGCAGTGTCCCGGGTCCTGAGGGTAACTATGGCTACACCTTC. Encoded protein: CASSVPGPEGNYGYTF.